The 5 T cell receptor beta chains listed next were all sequenced from one sample in a study of T cell responses to AZD1222 COVID-19 vaccine. Here immunoSEQ multiplex PCR was the method, and the copy in TCRdb shows in-frame clones only, minus some. The top ten clones hold 44% of a sample with 100,000 or so clones, approximately 92% of them seen once. Material: peripheral blood, obtained 28 days after the second AZD1222 dose. The receptors were gathered from an adult who received the AZD1222 COVID-19 vaccine.

The chain carries TRBV3-1 (or the pseudogene TRBV3-2) and TRBJ2-7; D is uncertain. V gave up 0 bases and J gave up 10 bases, with 10 bases separating them. Germline CDR1 reads LGHDT; CDR2 reads YNNKEL (reference sequence). The CDR3 extends over 12 amino acids. The CDR3 sequence is CASSQEAPNQYF. As DNA, the CDR3 is TGTGCCAGCAGCCAAGAGGCACCTAACCAGTACTTC.

Ten or more counts support this clone. The V and J genes are TRBV9 and TRBJ2-1; a weak D match, TRBD1 (6 bases). Germline V gene data show CDR1 as SGDLS and CDR2 as YYNGEE. V was cut by 3 bases and J by 8 bases, with 18 bases left in between. The CDR3 has 15 residues. The CDR3 region has the DNA TGTGCCAGCAGCGCCGCCGGGACATCGTCCGATGAGCAGTTCTTC. This gives the protein CASSAAGTSSDEQFF.

The rearrangement uses TRBV4-2 and TRBJ2-1, with TRBD2 identical over 11 bases. Per germline, CDR1 LGHNA and CDR2 YNFKEQ. The CDR3 totals 21 residues. J was trimmed by 1 base and V by 4 bases; bases with no gene match: 18. In DNA form, the CDR3 reads TGTGCCAGCAGCCCTTCCATTGACGGTAGCGGGAGGGCAATTTCCTACAATGAGCAGTTCTTC. This sequence encodes CASSPSIDGSGRAISYNEQFF.

The chain combines TRBV11-1 with TRBJ2-6, with D possibly called TRBD1 or TRBD2 (6 bases each). V gave up 4 bases and J gave up 4 bases, with 8 bases separating them. CDR3 length: 14 amino acids. In germline, CDR1 is SGHAT, CDR2 FQDESV (reference sequence). As DNA, the CDR3 is TGTGCCAGCAGCTCGGGGGCGGGGGCCAACGTCCTGACTTTC. Translating gives CASSSGAGANVLTF.

For the CDR3, the DNA is TGTGCCAGCAGTGAGAACGGGAACTATGGCTACACCTTC. Protein sequence: CASSENGNYGYTF. This chain connects TRBV27 to TRBJ1-2; D not certain. CDR1 is MNHEY, CDR2 SMNVEV, per germline (reference sequence). This CDR3 has 13 amino acids. Between the trimmed V and J ends, which lost 5 bases and 2 bases, there was a span of 9 bases.